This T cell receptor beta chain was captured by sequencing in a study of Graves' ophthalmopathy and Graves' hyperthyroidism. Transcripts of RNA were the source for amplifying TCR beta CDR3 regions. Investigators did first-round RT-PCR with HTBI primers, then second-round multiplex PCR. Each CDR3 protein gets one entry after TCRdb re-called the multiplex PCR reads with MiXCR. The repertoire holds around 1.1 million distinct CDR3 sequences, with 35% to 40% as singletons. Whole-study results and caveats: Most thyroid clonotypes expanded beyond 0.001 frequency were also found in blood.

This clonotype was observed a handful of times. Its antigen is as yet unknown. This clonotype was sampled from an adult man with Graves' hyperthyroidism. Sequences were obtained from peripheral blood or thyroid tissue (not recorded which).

CDR3 amino acids: CASSDPGTGRNYGYTF. The CDR3 region has the DNA TGTGCCAGCAGCGACCCCGGGACAGGGAGGAACTATGGCTACACCTTC. This chain links TRBV13 with TRBJ1-2; 9 bases are a match to TRBD1. The germline CDR1 and CDR2 sequences are PRHDT and FYEKMQ (reference sequence). The CDR3 runs to 16 residues. The V segment lost 5 bases and the J segment 2 bases; nucleotides outside the gene matches: 9.